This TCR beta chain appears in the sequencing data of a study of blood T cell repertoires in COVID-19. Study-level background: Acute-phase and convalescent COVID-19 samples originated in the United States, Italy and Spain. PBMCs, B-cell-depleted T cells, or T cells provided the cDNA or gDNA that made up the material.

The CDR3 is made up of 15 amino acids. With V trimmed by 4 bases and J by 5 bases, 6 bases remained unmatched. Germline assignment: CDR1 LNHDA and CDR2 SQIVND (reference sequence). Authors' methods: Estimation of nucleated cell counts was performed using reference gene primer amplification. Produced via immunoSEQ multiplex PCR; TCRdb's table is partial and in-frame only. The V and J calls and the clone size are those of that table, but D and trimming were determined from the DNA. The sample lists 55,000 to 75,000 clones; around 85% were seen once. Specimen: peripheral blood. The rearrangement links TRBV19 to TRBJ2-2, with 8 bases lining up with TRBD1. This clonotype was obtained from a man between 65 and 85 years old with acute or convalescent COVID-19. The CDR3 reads CASSTQGTGTGELFF. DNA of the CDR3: TGTGCCAGTAGTACCCAAGGGACAGGTACCGGGGAGCTGTTTTTT. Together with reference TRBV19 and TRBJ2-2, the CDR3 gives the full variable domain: DGGITQSPKYLFRKEGQNVTLSCEQNLNHDAMYWYRQDPGQGLRLIYYSQIVNDFQKGDIAEGYSVSREKKESFPLTVTSAQKNPTAFYLCASSTQGTGTGELFFGEGSRLTVL.